This TCR beta chain is from a study of cytomegalovirus exposure and HLA in healthy donors. Points on this clone: Its antigen is currently unknown.

The PCR made use of 60 Vbeta and 13 Jbeta primers. Measured with immunoSEQ multiplex PCR; TCRdb has only the in-frame clones, and not every one. The profile shows some 120,000 clones, about 76% of them singletons. Overall study findings and caveats: After further analysis at a later stage, 16,951 TCR beta sequences were associated with HLA alleles at 0.05 false discovery rate. One cluster of highly shared sequence variants probably arose as a sequencing artifact. Reported results showed that the classifier diagnosed cytomegalovirus status with high specificity and sensitivity.

Sequences were obtained from PBMCs. This TCR derives from an older woman in good health and CMV-seropositive.

The CDR3 sequence: CASSLLTGLSGANVLTF. The CDR3 nucleotides read TGTGCCAGCAGCTTACTGACAGGGCTATCTGGGGCCAACGTCCTGACTTTC. The chain links TRBV13 to TRBJ2-6; TRBD1 aligns across 7 bases. Germline V lookup: CDR1 PRHDT, CDR2 FYEKMQ (reference sequence). V lost 2 bases and J lost 1; bases outside the gene matches: 5. CDR3 length: 17 amino acids.